This T cell receptor (beta chain) emerged from a study of T-cell memory formation after mild COVID-19. A single record per CDR3 protein comes from TCRdb applying MiXCR to the 5' RACE reads. This sample has fewer than 650,000 distinct CDR3 sequences, with roughly a sixth found just once. The receptor's source is an adult woman who had mild COVID-19 (a few samples of this study predate the infection). Cell type and time point are not known. Specimen: PBMCs or a T cell subset sorted from them (not recorded which).

The CDR3 DNA reads as TGCAGCGTTGCCGGAAGGGAGCCAGGGGCGTTCCAAGAGACCCAGTACTTC. Its translation is CSVAGREPGAFQETQYF. The chain recombines TRBV29-1 with TRBJ2-5, with TRBD1 as a possible D gene (6 bases). The V and J ends lost 4 bases and 1 base respectively, with 22 bases between them. The CDR3 length is 17 residues. Germline loops: CDR1 SQVTM, CDR2 ANQGSEA.